One and the same sample provided the 15 T cell receptor beta chains below, sequenced in a study of monozygotic twins with inflammatory bowel disease. Each CDR3 protein gets one entry in TCRdb, which reprocessed the 5' RACE reads and gives no DNA. In total, the table holds 300,000 to 450,000 distinct CDR3 sequences. Sequenced sample: blood. Receptor source: a human donor with ulcerative colitis or Crohn's disease, or a healthy co-twin of an affected twin (not recorded which).

The chain links TRBV11-2 to TRBJ1-2. The CDR3 has 16 amino acids. The V gene's germline CDR1 is SGHAT and CDR2 FQNNGV. CDR3 residues: CASSSYSGLAVDGYTF.

CDR3 loop: CASSQSRTVDTQYF. The V call is TRBV6-1, the J call TRBJ2-3. Germline CDR1 reads MNHNS; CDR2 reads SASEGT. The CDR3 consists of 14 residues.

The V call is TRBV18, the J call TRBJ1-3; the D call of TRBD1 rests on TCRdb alone, since no DNA is present to check it. This CDR3 region has 18 residues. Looked up from germline, CDR1 is KGHSH and CDR2 is LQKENI. CDR3 sequence: CASSERQGAVSRGNTIYF.

This sequence joins TRBV4-2 and TRBJ1-4; as DNA is missing, the TRBD1 call by TCRdb cannot be tested. Germline values: CDR1 LGHNA, CDR2 YNFKEQ. The CDR3 spans 17 residues. CDR3 in amino acids: CASSQDSGDQAREKLFF.

The V call is TRBV5-4, the J call TRBJ2-5; the TCRdb D gene call, TRBD2, has no DNA to confirm it. The CDR3 spans 15 residues. The germline gives CDR1 SGHNT, CDR2 YYREEE (reference sequence). The CDR3 protein is CASTRQEDYQETQYF.

J is TRBJ2-4 and V is TRBV12-3 or TRBV12-4; TCRdb reports TRBD1, a call that lacks DNA to check it against. The CDR3 runs to 12 residues. The CDR3 sequence is CPSSLGQGRQYF.

The rearrangement links TRBV7-9 to TRBJ2-7; the TCRdb D gene call, TRBD1, has no DNA to confirm it. Germline V gene sequence: CDR1 SEHNR, CDR2 FQNEAQ (reference sequence). The CDR3 contains 15 residues. The CDR3 reads CASSPGGGGAYEQYF.

V and J are TRBV3-1 and TRBJ2-1; lacking DNA, the TRBD1 call made by TCRdb goes unchecked. Germline CDR1 LGHDT, CDR2 YNNKEL (reference sequence). This CDR3 has 21 residues. CDR3 region: CASSQAGGTKKGGSSYNEQFF.

The chain uses TRBV7-9 and TRBJ2-7. The V gene's germline CDR1 is SEHNR and CDR2 FQNEAQ (reference sequence). This CDR3 has 16 amino acids. The CDR3 loop is CASSELVEKSSYEQYF.

The V gene is TRBV7-8, the J gene TRBJ2-1; without DNA, the TCRdb call of TRBD1 cannot be checked. The CDR3 runs 13 residues. From germline, CDR1 is SGHVS and CDR2 FQNEAQ. The CDR3 sequence: CASSFNSGYEQFF.

The V gene is TRBV7-9, the J gene TRBJ1-2; TCRdb's D call of TRBD1 is untestable without DNA. The CDR3 is 13 residues long. The germline gives CDR1 SEHNR, CDR2 FQNEAQ (reference sequence). This CDR3 is CASSLRDRRGYTF.

V is TRBV5-1 and J is TRBJ2-1; TCRdb proposes TRBD2, but this gene call is untestable without DNA. The CDR3 runs 15 residues. Germline CDR1 reads SGHRS; CDR2 reads YFSETQ. This CDR3 reads CASSPGLAGVNEQFF.

V and J are TRBV5-1 and TRBJ2-1; the TCRdb call, TRBD1, lacks DNA for checking. Germline CDR1 SGHRS, CDR2 YFSETQ. The CDR3 sequence is 15 residues long. The CDR3 sequence: CASSLEGTGYNEQFF.

The chain has TRBV5-1 and TRBJ1-1. This CDR3 is built from 11 residues. Germline-derived CDR1 and CDR2 are SGHRS and YFSETQ. CDR3 sequence: CASSFETEAFF.

The chain recombines TRBV30 with TRBJ1-1; TCRdb picks TRBD1, but there is no DNA to check that call. CDR1 GTSNPN and CDR2 SVGIG come from the germline V gene (reference sequence). CDR3 length equals 15 residues. The CDR3 region is CAWSKEDRQNTEAFF.